Here is one T cell receptor (beta chain) with its context. The antigen remains unidentified. 13 Jbeta primers and 60 Vbeta primers were used for the PCR. Generated by immunoSEQ multiplex PCR, the TCRdb table keeps only in-frame clones and is missing some. In the table there are about 120,000 clones, about 73% of which are singletons. These data are taken from a study of cytomegalovirus exposure and HLA in healthy donors. Overall study results and limits: When a later analysis was performed, an Asian-associated ancestry cluster reportedly had fewer N-insertions than the roughly 690-donor mean. Among TCR beta chains of equal frequency, HLA-associated ones were more clonally expanded in a later analysis. A cluster of highly shared sequence variants was likely a sequencing artifact.

Trimming cost V 4 bases and J 2 bases; bases outside gene matches: 8. The germline CDR1 and CDR2 sequences are SGHKS and YYEKEE (reference sequence). The CDR3 has 17 amino acids. The chain has TRBV5-5 and TRBJ2-3; 12 nucleotides align to TRBD2. Sequenced sample: PBMCs. This TCR derives from a woman in her 40s in good health and CMV-seronegative. The CDR3 loop is CASSRIGLAGPTDTQYF. The CDR3 DNA sequence: TGTGCCAGCAGCCGAATTGGACTAGCGGGACCCACAGATACGCAGTATTTT. Looking up the rest from reference TRBV5-5 and TRBJ2-3 gives the full variable domain: DAGVTQSPTHLIKTRGQQVTLRCSPISGHKSVSWYQQVLGQGPQFIFQYYEKEERGRGNFPDRFSARQFPNYSSELNVNALLLGDSALYLCASSRIGLAGPTDTQYFGPGTRLTVL.